The source of this T cell receptor beta chain is a study of PD-1 blockade in classical Hodgkin lymphoma (dated by TCRdb to 2018 to 2020). At the level of the whole study: Nivolumab dosing was 3 mg/kg intravenously every 2 weeks, continuing until either disease progression or unacceptable toxicity. The study used CyTOF and TCR beta sequencing to define a peripheral blood immune signature of response to PD-1 blockade in classical Hodgkin lymphoma.

CDR1 and CDR2, per the germline V gene, are SNHLY and FYNNEI. The V and J ends are trimmed by 7 bases and 0 bases, leaving 16 bases between them. CDR3 length: 16 amino acids, cysteine to phenylalanine. The retained sequence is limited to the CDR3, 48 bases, with the frame set at the first base. The Qiagen DNeasy kit was used to extract genomic DNA from unsorted PBMCs and from the negatively selected CD4+ and CD8+ fractions. Amplification of TCR beta CDR3 regions was done by immunoSEQ multiplex PCR with primers that anneal to V and J segments. A synthetic immune receptor repertoire was used to minimize amplification bias, and any residual bias was removed computationally once sequencing was done. Per the source publication's procedure: Custom Python scripts were used to quantify repertoire diversity as the Shannon entropy index. Unsorted, CD4+ and CD8+ repertoires were analyzed separately, except for combined analyses in which CD4+ and CD8+ sequences were merged in silico. A clone was considered expanded if an increase in frequency of at least 2-fold after treatment relative to C1D1 was found, and a pseudocount of 0.5 was applied to clones undetected at baseline. Singleton clones were defined as clones with 0 or 1 copy at C1D1, and non-singleton clones were defined as clones with 2 or more copies. Clones expanded in unsorted samples were assigned a CD4+, CD8+ or unknown annotation through matching of protein sequences in sorted samples from the same patient. Wilcoxon tests were applied to paired samples to test diversity changes from C1D1 to C4D1. TCRdb re-hosts the immuneACCESS table, in-frame sequences only. Its copies lack some clones; in the studies checked, an unresolved V gene accounts for under half of them, and the cause for the rest is not known. Clone size and the V and J calls come from that table; the DNA yielded D and trimming. In this sample the table shows about 40,000 clones, approximately 69% of which occur a single time. The top ten hold roughly an eighth of the sample.

Here is what the overall study found, with its caveats: Patients starting nivolumab less than 1 year after ASCT had lower diversity and were excluded from later analyses to avoid confounding by immune reconstitution. Trial patients achieving complete response had baseline diversity similar to newly diagnosed patients, whereas partial responders and progressors had significantly lower diversity. Baseline TCR diversity was reported to be lower in newly diagnosed patients than in healthy donors, and even lower in relapsed/refractory patients. The study was restricted to a single clinical trial cohort, and the causes of repertoire differences, possibly disease activity or prior therapy, were left undefined. By C4D1, a significant rise was seen in CD4+ TCR diversity but not in CD8+ TCR diversity (p=0.0027 vs p=0.16), and the rise was most apparent among complete responders (p=0.02).

Explained via the paper, the time point label denotes: cycle 2 day 1 (C2D1) of nivolumab. Every trial patient had relapsed following autologous stem cell transplantation, and prior brentuximab vedotin exposure was what differed among cohorts A, B and C. The trial cohort included 50 to 60 patients with relapsed/refractory classical Hodgkin lymphoma, and each patient had a best overall response of complete response, partial response or progressive disease. Single-agent nivolumab was administered to trial patients in the multi-cohort phase II CheckMate 205 trial. An independent review committee assessed best overall response by applying the 2007 International Working Group response criteria. Trial PBMCs were obtained immediately prior to nivolumab initiation (C1D1) and on therapy at cycle 2 day 1 and cycle 4 day 1. After peripheral blood was drawn into 8 mL Vacutainer Cell Preparation Tubes, PBMCs were isolated by centrifugation and then cryopreserved.

This clone was recorded a few times. Its antigen is still unknown. One base away there is no much larger clone; base qualities are not given. This chain is built from TRBV2 and TRBJ2-1, with an unclear D gene assignment. Material: peripheral blood mononuclear cells (PBMCs), obtained before the second cycle of nivolumab. The clonotype was recovered from a human donor with classical Hodgkin lymphoma. The DNA sequence is as follows: TGTGCCAGCACCAGACTTCGCTCAAGCTCCTACAATGAGCAGTTCTTC. Protein translation: CASTRLRSSSYNEQFF.